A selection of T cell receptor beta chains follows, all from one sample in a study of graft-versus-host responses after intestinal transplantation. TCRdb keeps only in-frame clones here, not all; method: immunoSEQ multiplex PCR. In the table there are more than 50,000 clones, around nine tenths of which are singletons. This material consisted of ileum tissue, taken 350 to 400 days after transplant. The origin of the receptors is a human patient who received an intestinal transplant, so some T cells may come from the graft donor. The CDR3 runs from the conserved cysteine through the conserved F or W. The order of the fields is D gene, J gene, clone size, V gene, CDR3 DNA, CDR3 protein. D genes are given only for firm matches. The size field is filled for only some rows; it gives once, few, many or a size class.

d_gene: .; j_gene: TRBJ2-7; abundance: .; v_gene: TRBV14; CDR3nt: TGTGCCAGCAGCCACTCAGGGGATCCCTACGAGCAGTACTTC; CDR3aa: CASSHSGDPYEQYF
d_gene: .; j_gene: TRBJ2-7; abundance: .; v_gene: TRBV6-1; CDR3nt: TGTGCCAGCAACGGGGCGACCTACGAGCAGTACTTC; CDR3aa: CASNGATYEQYF
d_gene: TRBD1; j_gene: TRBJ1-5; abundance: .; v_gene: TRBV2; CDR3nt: TGTGCCAGCAGTAAGAGCGGGACAGGGTTACAGCCCCAGCATTTT; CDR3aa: CASSKSGTGLQPQHF
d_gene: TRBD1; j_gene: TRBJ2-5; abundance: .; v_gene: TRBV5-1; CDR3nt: TGCGCCAGCAGCTTGGTCCTCCGGGACAGGGAGGGAGAGACCCAGTACTTC; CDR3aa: CASSLVLRDREGETQYF
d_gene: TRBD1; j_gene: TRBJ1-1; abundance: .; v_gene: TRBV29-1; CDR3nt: TGCAGCGTTGAAAGGGCAGGGGGTACTGAAGCTTTCTTT; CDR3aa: CSVERAGGTEAFF
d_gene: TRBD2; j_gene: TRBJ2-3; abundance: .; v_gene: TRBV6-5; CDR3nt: TGTGCCAGCAGTCGGGGGGGCCGCAACGCAGATACGCAGTATTTT; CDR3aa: CASSRGGRNADTQYF
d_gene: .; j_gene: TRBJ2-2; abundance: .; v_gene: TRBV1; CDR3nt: TGCACCAGCAGCCAACGAGGTGACACAAACACCGGGGAGCTGTTTTTT; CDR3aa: CTSSQRGDTNTGELFF
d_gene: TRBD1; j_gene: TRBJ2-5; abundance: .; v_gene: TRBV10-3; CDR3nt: TGTGCCATCATGGGACAGGGGAGGGAGACCCAGTACTTC; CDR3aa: CAIMGQGRETQYF
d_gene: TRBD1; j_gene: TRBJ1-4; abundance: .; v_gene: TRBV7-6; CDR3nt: TGTGCCAGCAGCTTGGCGGAGGGGGCCCAAAAACTGTTTTTT; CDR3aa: CASSLAEGAQKLFF
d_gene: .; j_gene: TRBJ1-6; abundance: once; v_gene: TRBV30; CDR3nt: TGTGCCTGGAACGGGCAGGGAAGATCACCCCTCCACTTT; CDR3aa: CAWNGQGRSPLHF
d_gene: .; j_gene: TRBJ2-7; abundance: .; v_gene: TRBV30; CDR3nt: TGTGCCTGGGGAGAGACAGCCTACGAGCAGTACTTC; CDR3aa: CAWGETAYEQYF
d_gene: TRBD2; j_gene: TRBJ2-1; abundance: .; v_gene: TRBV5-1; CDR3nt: TGCGCCAGCAGCTTCGGGACTAGCCGCCCCTACAATGAGCAGTTCTTC; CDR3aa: CASSFGTSRPYNEQFF
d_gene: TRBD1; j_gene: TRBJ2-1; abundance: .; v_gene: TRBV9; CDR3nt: TGTGCCAGCAGCCAGACAGGGTACAATGAGCAGTTCTTC; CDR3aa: CASSQTGYNEQFF
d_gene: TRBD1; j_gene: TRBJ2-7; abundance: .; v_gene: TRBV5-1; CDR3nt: TGCGCCAGCAGCTCCCCGGGACAGGGTGTCTACGAGCAGTACTTC; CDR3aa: CASSSPGQGVYEQYF
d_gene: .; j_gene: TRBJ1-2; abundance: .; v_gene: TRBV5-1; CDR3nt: TGCGCCAGCAGCTTGGTACGGGGCGCGGCGTTAGATGGCTACACCTTC; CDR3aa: CASSLVRGAALDGYTF
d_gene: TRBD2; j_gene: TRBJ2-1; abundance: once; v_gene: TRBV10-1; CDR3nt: TGCGCCAGCAGTGGGGGGACTAGCGGGAGTCAAGATGAGCAGTTCTTC; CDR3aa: CASSGGTSGSQDEQFF
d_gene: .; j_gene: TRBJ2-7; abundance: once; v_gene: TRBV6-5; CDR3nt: TGTGCCAGCAGTTTAGGCCGGGGAACGTCCTACGAGCAGTACTTC; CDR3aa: CASSLGRGTSYEQYF
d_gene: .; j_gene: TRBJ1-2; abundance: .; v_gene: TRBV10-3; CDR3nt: TGTGCCATCAGTCAACAGGGAGGGGAGGGCGGCTACACCTTC; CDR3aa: CAISQQGGEGGYTF
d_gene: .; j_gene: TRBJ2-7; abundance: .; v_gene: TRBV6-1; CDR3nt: TGTGCCAGCACGTGGAGCAGGGTCTACGAGCAGTACTTC; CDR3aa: CASTWSRVYEQYF
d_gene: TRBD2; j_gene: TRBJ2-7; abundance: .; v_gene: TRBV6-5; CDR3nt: TGTGCCAGCAGTTACTCTAGTGGCGGGGGAGACTACGAGCAGTACTTC; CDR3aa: CASSYSSGGGDYEQYF
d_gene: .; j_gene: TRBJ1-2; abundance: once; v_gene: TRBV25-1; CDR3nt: TGTGCCAGCAGTGAATACTTTCAGACAGGTGACTATGGCTACACCTTC; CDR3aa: CASSEYFQTGDYGYTF
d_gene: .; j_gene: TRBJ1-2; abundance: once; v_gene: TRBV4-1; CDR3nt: TGCGCCAGCAGCCAGACACAGTTCTATGGCTACACCTTC; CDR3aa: CASSQTQFYGYTF
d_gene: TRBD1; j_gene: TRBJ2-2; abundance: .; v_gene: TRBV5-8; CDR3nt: TGTGCCAGCAGCTTGGACAGGGGTAGCTCCGGGGAGCTGTTTTTT; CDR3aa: CASSLDRGSSGELFF